These T cell receptor beta chains were read from a single sample in a study of blood T cell repertoires in COVID-19. Sequencing was performed with immunoSEQ multiplex PCR; in TCRdb, only in-frame clones are kept and a portion is missing. Seen here are 200,000 to 300,000 clones, 80% to 90% observed once, and the top ten hold around 4%. Sequenced: PBMCs or T cells enriched from blood (not recorded which). The receptors were sampled from a woman aged 25 to 45 who had recovered from COVID-19. Both conserved end residues are part of each CDR3. The D gene is left open where the match is weak. Part of the rows lack a size; the others show once, few, many or a class for expanded clones.

cdr3_aa: CASSTHTGGLAGVQFF
cdr3_nt: TGTGCCAGCAGCACCCATACTGGGGGACTAGCGGGAGTTCAGTTCTTC
j_call: TRBJ2-1
d_call: TRBD2
clone_size: .
v_call: TRBV7-6

cdr3_aa: CASSQGLSAGGQETQYF
cdr3_nt: TGCGCCAGCAGCCAAGGACTGTCGGCGGGAGGGCAAGAGACCCAGTACTTC
j_call: TRBJ2-5
d_call: TRBD2
clone_size: .
v_call: TRBV4-1

cdr3_aa: CSASNRGTEAFF
cdr3_nt: TGCAGCGCGAGTAACAGGGGAACTGAAGCTTTCTTT
j_call: TRBJ1-1
d_call: TRBD1
clone_size: .
v_call: TRBV29-1

cdr3_aa: CASSLAFAGNTIYF
cdr3_nt: TGTGCCAGCAGCTTGGCTTTCGCTGGAAACACCATATATTTT
j_call: TRBJ1-3
d_call: .
clone_size: .
v_call: TRBV5-4

cdr3_aa: CASSLDRQVIGDGYTF
cdr3_nt: TGTGCCAGCAGCTTAGACCGACAGGTGATAGGCGATGGCTACACCTTC
j_call: TRBJ1-2
d_call: .
clone_size: few
v_call: TRBV7-2

cdr3_aa: CAVRGNTEAFF
cdr3_nt: TGTGCCGTACGGGGGAACACTGAAGCTTTCTTT
j_call: TRBJ1-1
d_call: .
clone_size: .
v_call: TRBV28

cdr3_aa: CASSLTGTGGGTDTQYF
cdr3_nt: TGTGCCAGCAGCTTAACGGGGACAGGAGGGGGCACAGATACGCAGTATTTT
j_call: TRBJ2-3
d_call: TRBD1
clone_size: .
v_call: TRBV11-2

cdr3_aa: CATSDPGLDFDEQFF
cdr3_nt: TGTGCCACCAGTGACCCGGGACTAGATTTCGATGAGCAGTTCTTC
j_call: TRBJ2-1
d_call: TRBD2
clone_size: .
v_call: TRBV24-1

cdr3_aa: CASSYSDNYNEQFF
cdr3_nt: TGTGCCAGCAGTTACTCCGACAACTACAATGAGCAGTTCTTC
j_call: TRBJ2-1
d_call: .
clone_size: .
v_call: TRBV6-5

cdr3_aa: CASSLTGGFYEQYF
cdr3_nt: TGTGCCAGCAGCTTAACAGGGGGGTTCTACGAGCAGTACTTC
j_call: TRBJ2-7
d_call: TRBD1
clone_size: .
v_call: TRBV7-9

cdr3_aa: CASSLAGSAGNEQFF
cdr3_nt: TGTGCCAGCAGCTTAGCGGGATCAGCGGGCAATGAGCAGTTCTTC
j_call: TRBJ2-1
d_call: .
clone_size: .
v_call: TRBV11-1

cdr3_aa: CASSEGGNTEAFF
cdr3_nt: TGTGCCAGCAGCGAAGGGGGTAACACTGAAGCTTTCTTT
j_call: TRBJ1-1
d_call: .
clone_size: .
v_call: TRBV7-2

cdr3_aa: CAWSVEGADEKLFF
cdr3_nt: TGTGCCTGGAGTGTTGAGGGGGCGGATGAAAAACTGTTTTTT
j_call: TRBJ1-4
d_call: TRBD1
clone_size: .
v_call: TRBV30

cdr3_aa: CASSLRHSGTGANVLTF
cdr3_nt: TGTGCCAGCAGCCTCCGACACTCAGGGACTGGGGCCAACGTCCTGACTTTC
j_call: TRBJ2-6
d_call: .
clone_size: few
v_call: TRBV7-2

cdr3_aa: CASSGSRGRGHF
cdr3_nt: TGCGCCAGCAGTGGGAGTAGAGGACGGGGCCACTTT
j_call: TRBJ1-6
d_call: .
clone_size: .
v_call: TRBV10-2

cdr3_aa: CASSQDRTGAGVNEQFF
cdr3_nt: TGCGCCAGCAGCCAGGACAGGACTGGAGCTGGAGTCAATGAGCAGTTCTTC
j_call: TRBJ2-1
d_call: TRBD1
clone_size: .
v_call: TRBV4-3

cdr3_aa: CSDRTGEETQYF
cdr3_nt: TGCAGCGACAGGACAGGGGAAGAGACCCAGTACTTC
j_call: TRBJ2-5
d_call: TRBD1
clone_size: .
v_call: TRBV29-1

cdr3_aa: CATSDSRQGAEAFF
cdr3_nt: TGTGCCACCAGTGATTCCAGACAGGGCGCTGAAGCTTTCTTT
j_call: TRBJ1-1
d_call: TRBD1
clone_size: .
v_call: TRBV24-1

cdr3_aa: CASSQTTGWTGELFF
cdr3_nt: TGTGCCAGCAGCCAAACGACAGGGTGGACCGGGGAGCTGTTTTTT
j_call: TRBJ2-2
d_call: TRBD1
clone_size: .
v_call: TRBV11-2

cdr3_aa: CASSQEPRGTQYF
cdr3_nt: TGCGCCAGCAGCCAAGAGCCTCGGGGGACCCAGTACTTC
j_call: TRBJ2-5
d_call: .
clone_size: .
v_call: TRBV4-3

cdr3_aa: CASLLDGSPYNEQFF
cdr3_nt: TGCGCCAGCCTTCTTGACGGGTCCCCCTACAATGAGCAGTTCTTC
j_call: TRBJ2-1
d_call: .
clone_size: .
v_call: TRBV5-1

cdr3_aa: CAIKVGRDGETQYF
cdr3_nt: TGTGCCATCAAAGTGGGCAGGGATGGCGAGACCCAGTACTTC
j_call: TRBJ2-5
d_call: .
clone_size: .
v_call: TRBV10-3

cdr3_aa: CASSVEGVELQDEAFF
cdr3_nt: TGTGCCAGCAGCGTAGAAGGGGTGGAACTGCAAGATGAAGCTTTCTTT
j_call: TRBJ1-1
d_call: .
clone_size: .
v_call: TRBV9

cdr3_aa: CASSRRGQDYGYTF
cdr3_nt: TGTGCCAGCAGCCGAAGGGGACAGGACTATGGCTACACCTTC
j_call: TRBJ1-2
d_call: TRBD1
clone_size: .
v_call: TRBV28

cdr3_aa: CASSFSGSTDTQYF
cdr3_nt: TGCGCCAGCAGCTTTAGCGGGAGCACAGATACGCAGTATTTT
j_call: TRBJ2-3
d_call: TRBD2
clone_size: .
v_call: TRBV5-1

cdr3_aa: CASSDEAEAFF
cdr3_nt: TGTGCCAGCAGTGATGAGGCTGAAGCTTTCTTT
j_call: TRBJ1-1
d_call: .
clone_size: .
v_call: TRBV2

cdr3_aa: CASSQSRGYNEQFF
cdr3_nt: TGCGCCAGCAGCCAGAGCCGCGGGTACAATGAGCAGTTCTTC
j_call: TRBJ2-1
d_call: .
clone_size: .
v_call: TRBV4-1

cdr3_aa: CATFRDRNNYGYTF
cdr3_nt: TGTGCCACCTTCCGGGACAGGAATAACTATGGCTACACCTTC
j_call: TRBJ1-2
d_call: TRBD1
clone_size: .
v_call: TRBV10-3

cdr3_aa: CASSQEIAYEQYF
cdr3_nt: TGCGCCAGCAGCCAAGAGATAGCATACGAGCAGTACTTC
j_call: TRBJ2-7
d_call: .
clone_size: .
v_call: TRBV4-3

cdr3_aa: CASSPPAGWEYF
cdr3_nt: TGTGCCAGCAGTCCTCCCGCGGGGTGGGAGTACTTC
j_call: TRBJ2-7
d_call: .
clone_size: .
v_call: TRBV28

cdr3_aa: CASTGTSGRYEQYF
cdr3_nt: TGTGCCAGCACCGGGACTAGCGGGAGATACGAGCAGTACTTC
j_call: TRBJ2-7
d_call: TRBD2
clone_size: .
v_call: TRBV6-5

cdr3_aa: CASRQGAAANEKLFF
cdr3_nt: TGTGCCAGCCGACAGGGGGCGGCGGCTAATGAAAAACTGTTTTTT
j_call: TRBJ1-4
d_call: TRBD1
clone_size: .
v_call: TRBV10-3

cdr3_aa: CATSGTGASNQPQHF
cdr3_nt: TGTGCCACCAGTGGCACAGGGGCAAGCAATCAGCCCCAGCATTTT
j_call: TRBJ1-5
d_call: TRBD1
clone_size: .
v_call: TRBV24-1

cdr3_aa: CASSFLTGDTEAFF
cdr3_nt: TGTGCCAGCAGCTTCCTGACAGGGGATACTGAAGCTTTCTTT
j_call: TRBJ1-1
d_call: TRBD1
clone_size: .
v_call: TRBV7-6

cdr3_aa: CATSRGGLLSGTEAFF
cdr3_nt: TGTGCCACCAGCAGAGGGGGCTTGTTATCGGGCACTGAAGCTTTCTTT
j_call: TRBJ1-1
d_call: .
clone_size: .
v_call: TRBV15

cdr3_aa: CASSPQPAAPYEQYF
cdr3_nt: TGTGCCAGCTCACCACAACCAGCGGCCCCCTACGAGCAGTACTTC
j_call: TRBJ2-7
d_call: .
clone_size: .
v_call: TRBV18

cdr3_aa: CASSFPNTEAFF
cdr3_nt: TGTGCCAGCAGCTTTCCTAACACTGAAGCTTTCTTT
j_call: TRBJ1-1
d_call: .
clone_size: few
v_call: TRBV7-2

cdr3_aa: CATSNRDRGGLGYGYTF
cdr3_nt: TGTGCCACCAGCAACCGGGACAGGGGTGGATTGGGCTATGGCTACACCTTC
j_call: TRBJ1-2
d_call: TRBD1
clone_size: .
v_call: TRBV15

cdr3_aa: CASRGTGGFNYGYTF
cdr3_nt: TGTGCCAGCAGGGGGACAGGGGGTTTCAACTATGGCTACACCTTC
j_call: TRBJ1-2
d_call: TRBD1
clone_size: .
v_call: TRBV2

cdr3_aa: CASSSWGLAGGSTGELFF
cdr3_nt: TGTGCCAGCAGCTCATGGGGGCTAGCGGGAGGCTCCACCGGGGAGCTGTTTTTT
j_call: TRBJ2-2
d_call: TRBD2
clone_size: .
v_call: TRBV7-2

cdr3_aa: CASSFPQGPLEYF
cdr3_nt: TGTGCCAGCAGTTTCCCCCAGGGCCCGCTCGAGTACTTC
j_call: TRBJ2-7
d_call: .
clone_size: .
v_call: TRBV28

cdr3_aa: CASSSQGSGNQPQHF
cdr3_nt: TGTGCCAGCAGTTCACAGGGCTCCGGCAATCAGCCCCAGCATTTT
j_call: TRBJ1-5
d_call: .
clone_size: once
v_call: TRBV6-2/TRBV6-3

cdr3_aa: CAWSTGDSNQPQHF
cdr3_nt: TGTGCCTGGAGTACAGGAGATAGCAATCAGCCCCAGCATTTT
j_call: TRBJ1-5
d_call: .
clone_size: .
v_call: TRBV30

cdr3_aa: CASSSLVGRGDGYTF
cdr3_nt: TGTGCCAGCAGCTCCCTCGTGGGCAGGGGGGATGGCTACACCTTC
j_call: TRBJ1-2
d_call: TRBD1
clone_size: .
v_call: TRBV7-2

cdr3_aa: CAISDTSTAEAFF
cdr3_nt: TGTGCCATCAGTGATACAAGCACAGCTGAAGCTTTCTTT
j_call: TRBJ1-1
d_call: .
clone_size: .
v_call: TRBV10-3

cdr3_aa: CASSMIGGRVVIKPYGYTF
cdr3_nt: TGTGCCAGCAGCATGATTGGTGGCAGGGTCGTAATCAAACCCTATGGCTACACCTTC
j_call: TRBJ1-2
d_call: .
clone_size: .
v_call: TRBV27

cdr3_aa: CAWRPGTFYEQYF
cdr3_nt: TGTGCCTGGCGCCCCGGGACTTTTTACGAGCAGTACTTC
j_call: TRBJ2-7
d_call: .
clone_size: .
v_call: TRBV30

cdr3_aa: CASSPGTGASQPQHF
cdr3_nt: TGTGCCAGTAGCCCCGGGACAGGGGCTTCGCAGCCCCAGCATTTT
j_call: TRBJ1-5
d_call: TRBD1
clone_size: once
v_call: TRBV19

cdr3_aa: CASSYSPTGRNQPQHF
cdr3_nt: TGTGCCAGCAGTTACTCCCCGACGGGTCGCAATCAGCCCCAGCATTTT
j_call: TRBJ1-5
d_call: .
clone_size: .
v_call: TRBV6-5

cdr3_aa: CASSYQRENEQFF
cdr3_nt: TGTGCCAGCAGTTACCAGCGGGAGAATGAGCAGTTCTTC
j_call: TRBJ2-1
d_call: TRBD2
clone_size: .
v_call: TRBV6-5

cdr3_aa: CASSLLRGLAYEQYF
cdr3_nt: TGTGCCAGCAGTTTACTCAGGGGCCTAGCCTACGAGCAGTACTTC
j_call: TRBJ2-7
d_call: .
clone_size: .
v_call: TRBV28

cdr3_aa: CASSLDPGGNGYTF
cdr3_nt: TGTGCCAGCAGCTTAGACCCAGGGGGGAATGGCTACACCTTC
j_call: TRBJ1-2
d_call: TRBD1
clone_size: few
v_call: TRBV7-6

cdr3_aa: CASSPNRGTSNQPQHF
cdr3_nt: TGTGCCAGCTCACCCAACAGGGGAACCAGCAATCAGCCCCAGCATTTT
j_call: TRBJ1-5
d_call: TRBD1
clone_size: .
v_call: TRBV18

cdr3_aa: CASSSGQGNTGELFF
cdr3_nt: TGTGCCAGCAGTTCCGGACAGGGGAACACCGGGGAGCTGTTTTTT
j_call: TRBJ2-2
d_call: TRBD1
clone_size: .
v_call: TRBV7-2